What follows are 12 T cell receptor beta chains derived from one specimen sequenced in a study of cytomegalovirus exposure and HLA in healthy donors. PCR amplification relied on 60 Vbeta primers (plus 13 Jbeta primers). Generated by immunoSEQ multiplex PCR, the TCRdb table keeps only in-frame clones and is missing some. Among 90,000 to 130,000 clones listed, 70% to 85% were seen once. The sample consisted of PBMCs. These TCRs come from a man aged 30 to 39 in good health and CMV-seropositive.

The chain links TRBV7-6 to TRBJ2-3; D is perhaps TRBD1 (5 bases). Germline lookup yields CDR1 SGHVS and CDR2 FNYEAQ. There are 15 residues in the CDR3. V was cut by 5 bases and J by 5 bases, with 17 bases left in between. The CDR3 reads CASSRSLGPGDTQYF. CDR3 DNA: TGTGCCAGCAGCCGATCTTTGGGGCCTGGAGATACGCAGTATTTT.

The gene calls are TRBV9 and TRBJ2-3; possibly TRBD2 for D (7 bases). Germline values: CDR1 SGDLS, CDR2 YYNGEE. CDR3 length equals 17 residues. Trimming stripped 4 bases from V and 1 base from J, with 19 bases between. The CDR3 sequence: CASSPGVSGVGTDTQYF. CDR3 nucleotide sequence: TGTGCCAGCAGCCCAGGGGTGAGCGGGGTTGGCACAGATACGCAGTATTTT.

The chain couples TRBV7-3 to TRBJ2-1, with D possibly being TRBD1 (6 bases). The CDR3 spans 13 residues. The V gene lost 5 bases and the J gene lost 11 bases, with 16 bases spanning the gap. Germline assignment: CDR1 SGHTA and CDR2 FQGTGA. Here the CDR3 DNA reads TGTGCCAGCAGCATTGGTGGGGACAAACAGCAGTTCTTC. Residues: CASSIGGDKQQFF.

The V call is TRBV6-1, the J call TRBJ2-5; 10 nucleotides line up with TRBD2. Germline CDR1 and CDR2: MNHNS and SASEGT. J gave up 5 bases and V 5 bases, and 8 bases lay outside the gene matches. The CDR3 runs to 15 residues. For the CDR3, the DNA is TGTGCCAGCAGTACGGAGCGGGGGGGCTTCGAGACCCAGTACTTC. Protein product: CASSTERGGFETQYF.

V is TRBV21-1 and J is TRBJ1-5. TRBV21-1 counts as a pseudogene. CDR3 length: 17 residues. The CDR3 spells CASSRGSTGGDNQPQHF. The CDR3 coding sequence is TGTGCCAGCAGCAGAGGTAGCACGGGAGGTGACAATCAGCCCCAGCATTTT.

V usage is TRBV10-2 and J usage is TRBJ1-2; 8 bases line up with TRBD1. The CDR3 is 16 amino acids. V lost 0 bases, J lost 6 bases, and 9 bases stayed unmatched. Germline CDR1 and CDR2: WSHSY and SAAADI. The CDR3 nucleotides are TGCGCCAGCAGTGAGTCGAGGTCAGGGGGCGCCCATGGCTACACCTTC. This gives the protein CASSESRSGGAHGYTF.

The chain carries TRBV2 and TRBJ1-1; TRBD1 is a possible D gene (5 bases). Germline V gene data show CDR1 as SNHLY and CDR2 as FYNNEI. V shed 5 bases and J shed 0 bases, with 10 bases lying between them. CDR3 length equals 14 residues. The CDR3 region has the DNA TGTGCCAGCAGTTGGACATTCTTGAACACTGAAGCTTTCTTT. This sequence encodes CASSWTFLNTEAFF. Full variable domain (outside the CDR3, taken from reference TRBV2 and TRBJ1-1): EPEVTQTPSHQVTQMGQEVILRCVPISNHLYFYWYRQILGQKVEFLVSFYNNEISEKSEIFDDQFSVERPDGSNFTLKIRSTKLEDSAMYFCASSWTFLNTEAFFGQGTRLTVV.

V gene TRBV12-5 combines with J gene TRBJ2-2, with D unresolved. The ends were cut back, 2 bases at V and 6 bases at J, with 10 bases in the middle. The CDR3 has 14 residues. Germline V lookup: CDR1 LGHNT, CDR2 FRNRAP. In DNA form, the CDR3 reads TGTGCTAGTGGTTTGCCGTCATTAGCCGGGGAGCTGTTTTTT. It encodes CASGLPSLAGELFF.

This rearrangement joins TRBV7-9 to TRBJ2-1, with D uncertain. Per germline, CDR1 SEHNR and CDR2 FQNEAQ (reference sequence). This CDR3 has 13 residues. The V end was cut by 2 bases, the J end by 5 bases, with 7 bases between. The CDR3 is CASSLPVHNEQFF. The CDR3 coding sequence is TGTGCCAGCAGCTTACCAGTGCACAATGAGCAGTTCTTC.

The chain combines TRBV7-8 with TRBJ2-5; D possibly corresponds to TRBD1 (5 bases). The V end lost 0 bases, the J end lost 2 bases, and 7 bases lay between the germline ends. This CDR3 contains 14 residues. The germline CDR1 and CDR2 sequences are SGHVS and FQNEAQ. The CDR3 here is CASSLAGDQETQYF. The CDR3, as DNA: TGTGCCAGCAGCTTAGCAGGGGATCAAGAGACCCAGTACTTC.

The chain carries TRBV5-1 and TRBJ2-7; TRBD1 matches 8 bases. This CDR3 is built from 16 residues. Germline assignment: CDR1 SGHRS and CDR2 YFSETQ. V gave up 4 bases and J gave up 0 bases; unmatched junction bases: 9. In DNA form, the CDR3 reads TGCGCCAGCAGCCGAGGACAGGGATTGGACTCCTACGAGCAGTACTTC. It specifies CASSRGQGLDSYEQYF.

The chain joins TRBV5-6 to TRBJ2-7; 7 bases are shared with TRBD2. The CDR3 runs 15 residues. CDR1 is SGHDT and CDR2 is YYEEEE in the germline V gene. The V segment lost 0 bases and the J segment 1 base; nucleotides outside the gene matches: 4. The CDR3 is CASSLGGEGSYEQYF. CDR3 sequence (DNA): TGTGCCAGCAGCTTGGGAGGGGAGGGGTCCTACGAGCAGTACTTC.